This TCR beta chain came from a study of identical twins. With no exceptions, donors were healthy Caucasians. This clonotype was seen only a few times. TCRdb called the 5' RACE reads again in MiXCR, with one record for every CDR3 protein. The sample contains fewer than 550,000 distinct CDR3 sequences, roughly 15% of which appear only once. The CDR3 spans 15 residues. Losses at the gene ends were 7 bases for V and 5 bases for J; bases not matched to a gene: 13. The same data also contributed to another study, on yellow fever vaccine responses in identical twins.

The sample consisted of CD4+ T cells sorted from blood. V usage is TRBV12-3 or TRBV12-4 and J usage is TRBJ2-5, with 7 positions matching TRBD1. The clonotype was recovered from a young woman in good health. The DNA for the CDR3 is TGTGCCAGCACCACCGGACAGGTCCCAAGGGAGACCCAGTACTTC. Translating gives CASTTGQVPRETQYF.